This TCR beta chain was recorded in a study of blood T cell repertoires in COVID-19 (dated by TCRdb to about 2020). Study-wide context: The collaborator samples originated in the United States, Italy and Spain and spanned the acute and convalescent phases of COVID-19. Subjects who had been exposed to COVID-19, were actively infected with it, or had recovered from it provided the deeply sampled blood TCRbeta repertoires that made up the dataset. Where available, HLA class I and class II types were obtained from metadata supplied by the sample provider rather than from assay-based typing. The sample metadata nearly always contained a de-identified subject ID, COVID-19 status, age in years and sex. A freely available public database, intended as a resource for researchers studying the immune response to SARS-CoV-2, is where the repertoires were released. The prospective study material was composed of cDNA or gDNA derived from T cells, B-cell-depleted T cells, or PBMCs. Samples came from the ongoing ImmuneRACE study (first 160 participants) plus 1,254 subjects from 6 global collaborators.

The CDR3 goes from the cysteine to the phenylalanine over 17 residues. The DNA shown is the 51-base CDR3, in frame from base 1. V gives up 6 bases and J gives up 0 bases, and the segment between their germline ends measures 15 bases. The CDR1 and CDR2 encoded by the germline V gene (reference sequence) are MNHEY and SMNVEV. TCRbeta CDR3 regions were amplified from genomic DNA by means of the immunoSEQ Assay, a bias-controlled multiplex PCR. The original pipeline was this. Within the assay, amplification of reference gene primers was used to estimate how many nucleated cells each sample contained. To quantify the absolute abundance of each unique TCRbeta CDR3 rearrangement, sequence reads were collapsed and filtered. For each sample, productive Simpson clonality was calculated by taking the square root of Simpson's diversity index across productive rearrangements. In TCRdb, the immuneACCESS table is reduced to in-frame sequences with V and J assigned. These tables do not hold every clone; where another copy was compared, an unresolved V gene accounts for under half, and the others remain unexplained. The V and J calls and clone size are taken from that table; D and trimming were inferred from the DNA. The sample records over 150,000 clones, roughly 86% of which are singletons. The biggest ten clones account for approximately 7% of the sample.

Overall study results and their limits: The amount of clinical and demographic metadata varied by source and participant and was provided uncurated.

In regard to this clone: Its cognate antigen has yet to be identified. No clone much larger than this one lies a single base away; base qualities are absent.

Each collaborating institution followed its own protocols to collect whole blood in K2EDTA tubes. For TCRbeta analysis, collaborator samples were shipped as frozen whole blood, as isolated PBMCs, or as DNA extracted from either sample type. This TCR was recovered from a man aged 45 to 65 with active or convalescent COVID-19. Specimen: peripheral blood. In this chain, TRBV27 is recombined with TRBJ2-6; the D gene is perhaps TRBD1, from 6 matching bases. CDR3 protein: CASRRTGTGSGANVLTF. The bases are TGTGCCAGCAGGCGCACAGGGACCGGCTCTGGGGCCAACGTCCTGACTTTC. When the CDR3 is completed using the reference TRBV27 and TRBJ2-6 genes on either side, the full variable domain is EAQVTQNPRYLITVTGKKLTVTCSQNMNHEYMSWYRQDPGLGLRQIYYSMNVEVTDKGDVPEGYKVSRKEKRNFPLILESPSPNQTSLYFCASRRTGTGSGANVLTFGAGSRLTVL.